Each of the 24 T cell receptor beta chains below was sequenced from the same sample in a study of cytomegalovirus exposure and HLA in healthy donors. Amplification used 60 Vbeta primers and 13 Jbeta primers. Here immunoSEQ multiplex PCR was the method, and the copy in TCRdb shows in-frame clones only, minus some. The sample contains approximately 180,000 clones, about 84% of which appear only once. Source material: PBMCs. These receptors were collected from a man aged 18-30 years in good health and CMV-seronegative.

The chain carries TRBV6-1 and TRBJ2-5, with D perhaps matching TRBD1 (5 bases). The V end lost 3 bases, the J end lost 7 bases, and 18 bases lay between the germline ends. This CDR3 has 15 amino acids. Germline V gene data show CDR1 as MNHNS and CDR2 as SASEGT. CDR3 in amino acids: CASSELLGQEGTQYF. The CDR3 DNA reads TGTGCCAGCAGTGAGCTTTTGGGGCAGGAAGGGACCCAGTACTTC.

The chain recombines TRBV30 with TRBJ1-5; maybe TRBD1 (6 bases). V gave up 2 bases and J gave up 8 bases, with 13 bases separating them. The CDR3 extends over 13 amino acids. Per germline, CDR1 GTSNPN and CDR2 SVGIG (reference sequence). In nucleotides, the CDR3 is TGTGCCTGGAGTAGCGGTGGGGGCGAGCCCCAGCATTTT. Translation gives CAWSSGGGEPQHF. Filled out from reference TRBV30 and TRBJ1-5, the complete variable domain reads SQTIHQWPATLVQPVGSPLSLECTVEGTSNPNLYWYRQAAGRGLQLLFYSVGIGQISSEVPQNLSASRPQDRQFILSSKKLLLSDSGFYLCAWSSGGGEPQHFGDGTRLSIL.

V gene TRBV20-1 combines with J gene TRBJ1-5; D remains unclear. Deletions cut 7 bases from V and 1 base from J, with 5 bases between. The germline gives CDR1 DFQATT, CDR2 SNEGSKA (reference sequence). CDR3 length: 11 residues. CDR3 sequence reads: CSVGSNQPQHF. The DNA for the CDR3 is TGCAGTGTCGGGAGCAATCAGCCCCAGCATTTT.

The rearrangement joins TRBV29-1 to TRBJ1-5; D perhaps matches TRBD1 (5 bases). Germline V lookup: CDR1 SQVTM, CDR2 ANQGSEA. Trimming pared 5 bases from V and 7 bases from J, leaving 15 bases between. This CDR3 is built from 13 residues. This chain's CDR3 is CSVILGAGQPQHF. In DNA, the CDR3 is TGCAGCGTTATTCTTGGGGCGGGACAGCCCCAGCATTTT.

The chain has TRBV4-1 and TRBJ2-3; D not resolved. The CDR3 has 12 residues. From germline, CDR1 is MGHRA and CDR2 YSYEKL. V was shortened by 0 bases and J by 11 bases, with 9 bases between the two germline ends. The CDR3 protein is CASSQDPLRQYF. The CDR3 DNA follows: TGCGCCAGCAGCCAAGATCCCCTGCGGCAGTATTTT.

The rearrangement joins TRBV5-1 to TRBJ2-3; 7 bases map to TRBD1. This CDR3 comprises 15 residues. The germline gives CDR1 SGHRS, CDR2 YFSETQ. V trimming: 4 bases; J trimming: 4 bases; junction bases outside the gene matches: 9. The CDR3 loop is CASSPFLGGADTQYF. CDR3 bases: TGCGCCAGCAGCCCTTTTTTAGGGGGCGCAGATACGCAGTATTTT.

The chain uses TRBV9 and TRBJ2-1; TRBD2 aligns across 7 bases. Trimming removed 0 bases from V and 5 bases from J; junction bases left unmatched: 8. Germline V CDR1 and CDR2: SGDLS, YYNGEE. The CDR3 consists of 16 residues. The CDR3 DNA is TGTGCCAGCAGCGTAGCGCCAGCGGGGCTACACAATGAGCAGTTCTTC. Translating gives CASSVAPAGLHNEQFF. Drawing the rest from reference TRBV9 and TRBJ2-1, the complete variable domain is DSGVTQTPKHLITATGQRVTLRCSPRSGDLSVYWYQQSLDQGLQFLIQYYNGEERAKGNILERFSAQQFPDLHSELNLSSLELGDSALYFCASSVAPAGLHNEQFFGPGTRLTVL.

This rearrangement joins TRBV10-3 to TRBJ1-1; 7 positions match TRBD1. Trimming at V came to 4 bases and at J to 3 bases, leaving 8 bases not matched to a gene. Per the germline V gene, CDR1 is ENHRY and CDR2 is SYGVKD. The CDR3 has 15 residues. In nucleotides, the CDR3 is TGTGCCATCAGTGGAGATACAGGGGTGGACACTGAAGCTTTCTTT. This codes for CAISGDTGVDTEAFF.

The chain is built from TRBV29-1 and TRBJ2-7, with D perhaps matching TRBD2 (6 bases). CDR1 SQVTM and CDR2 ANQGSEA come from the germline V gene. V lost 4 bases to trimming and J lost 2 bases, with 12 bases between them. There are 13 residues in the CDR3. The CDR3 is CSVAGVRPYEQYF. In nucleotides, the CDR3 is TGCAGCGTTGCGGGGGTTAGACCCTACGAGCAGTACTTC.

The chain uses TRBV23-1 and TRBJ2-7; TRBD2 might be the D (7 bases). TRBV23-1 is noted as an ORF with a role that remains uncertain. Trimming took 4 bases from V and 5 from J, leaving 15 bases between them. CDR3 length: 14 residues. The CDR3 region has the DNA TGCGCCAGCAGTCCCCCCCCCGGGGGGCACGAGCAGTACTTC. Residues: CASSPPPGGHEQYF.

Written as DNA, the CDR3 is TGTGCCAGCAGTTCCCACCTGCCCGGCGAGCAGTACTTC. This encodes CASSSHLPGEQYF. This chain joins TRBV27 and TRBJ2-7, with no clear D. Germline V CDR1 and CDR2: MNHEY, SMNVEV (reference sequence). Trimming took 4 bases from V and 6 from J, leaving 13 bases between them. This CDR3 has 13 amino acids.

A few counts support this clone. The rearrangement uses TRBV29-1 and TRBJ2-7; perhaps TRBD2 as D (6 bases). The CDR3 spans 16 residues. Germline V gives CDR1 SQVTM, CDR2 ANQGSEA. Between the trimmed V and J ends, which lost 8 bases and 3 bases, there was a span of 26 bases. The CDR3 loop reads CSFAGSTHSPNYEQYF. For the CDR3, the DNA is TGCAGCTTCGCCGGGAGCACTCACAGTCCTAACTACGAGCAGTACTTC.

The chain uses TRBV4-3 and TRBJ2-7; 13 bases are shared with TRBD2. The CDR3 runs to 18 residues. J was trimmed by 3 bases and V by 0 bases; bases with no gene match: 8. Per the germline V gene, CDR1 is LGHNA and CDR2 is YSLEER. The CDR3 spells CASSQEVGLAGEVYEQYF. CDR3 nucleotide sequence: TGCGCCAGCAGCCAAGAGGTAGGACTAGCGGGAGAGGTCTACGAGCAGTACTTC.

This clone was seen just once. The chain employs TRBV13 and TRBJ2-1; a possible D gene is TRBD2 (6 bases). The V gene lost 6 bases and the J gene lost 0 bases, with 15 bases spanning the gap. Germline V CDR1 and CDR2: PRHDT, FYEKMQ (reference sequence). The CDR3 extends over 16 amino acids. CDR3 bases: TGTGCCAGCAGGGCTGGGGGGTCCAGCTCCTACAATGAGCAGTTCTTC. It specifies CASRAGGSSSYNEQFF.

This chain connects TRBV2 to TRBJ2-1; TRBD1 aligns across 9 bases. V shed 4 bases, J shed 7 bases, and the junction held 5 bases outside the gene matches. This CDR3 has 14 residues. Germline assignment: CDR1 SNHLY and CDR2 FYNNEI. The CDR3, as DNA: TGTGCCAGCAGTGCACAGGGGGCAGATAATGAGCAGTTCTTC. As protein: CASSAQGADNEQFF.

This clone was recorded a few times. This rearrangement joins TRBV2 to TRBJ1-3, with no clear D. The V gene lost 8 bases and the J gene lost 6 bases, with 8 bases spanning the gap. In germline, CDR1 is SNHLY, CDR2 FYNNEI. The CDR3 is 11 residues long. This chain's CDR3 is CASLLLNTIYF. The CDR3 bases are TGTGCCAGCCTTCTACTAAACACCATATATTTT.

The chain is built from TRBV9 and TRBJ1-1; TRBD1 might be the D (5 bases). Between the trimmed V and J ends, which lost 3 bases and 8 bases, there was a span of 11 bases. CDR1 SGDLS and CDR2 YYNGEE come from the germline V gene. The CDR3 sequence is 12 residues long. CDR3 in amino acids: CASSGTTKEAFF. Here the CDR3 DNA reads TGTGCCAGCAGCGGGACAACTAAGGAAGCTTTCTTT.

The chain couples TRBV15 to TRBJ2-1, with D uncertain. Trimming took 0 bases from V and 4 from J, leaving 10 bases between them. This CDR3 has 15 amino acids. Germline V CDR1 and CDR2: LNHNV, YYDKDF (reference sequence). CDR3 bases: TGTGCCACCAGCAGAGAAATAGACTCTTACAATGAGCAGTTCTTC. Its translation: CATSREIDSYNEQFF.

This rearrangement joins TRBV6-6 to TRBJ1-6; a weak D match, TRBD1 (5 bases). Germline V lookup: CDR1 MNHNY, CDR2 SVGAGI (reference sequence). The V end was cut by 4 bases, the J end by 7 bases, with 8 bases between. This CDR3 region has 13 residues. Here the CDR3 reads CASSLQGNSPLHF. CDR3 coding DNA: TGTGCCAGCAGTTTGCAGGGAAATTCACCCCTCCACTTT.

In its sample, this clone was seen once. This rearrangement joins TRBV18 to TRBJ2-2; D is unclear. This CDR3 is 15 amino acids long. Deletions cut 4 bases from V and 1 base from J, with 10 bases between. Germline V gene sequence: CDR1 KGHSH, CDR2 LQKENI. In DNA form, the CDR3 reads TGTGCCAGCTCACAAGAGCCGGGGAACACCGGGGAGCTGTTTTTT. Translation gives CASSQEPGNTGELFF.

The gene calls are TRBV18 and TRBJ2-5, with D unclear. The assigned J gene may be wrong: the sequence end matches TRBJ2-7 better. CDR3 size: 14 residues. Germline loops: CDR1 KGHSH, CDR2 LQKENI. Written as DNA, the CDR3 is TGTGCCAGCTCACCACCTGCGACACGCTACGAGCAGTACTTC. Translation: CASSPPATRYEQYF.

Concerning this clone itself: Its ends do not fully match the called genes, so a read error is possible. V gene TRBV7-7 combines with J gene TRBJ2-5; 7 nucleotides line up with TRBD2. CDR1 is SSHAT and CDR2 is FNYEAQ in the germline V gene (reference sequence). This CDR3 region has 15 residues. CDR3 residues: CASSSWGGLQETQYF. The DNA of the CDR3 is TGTGCTAGCAGCTCATGGGGAGGGCTCCAAGAGACCCAGTACTTC. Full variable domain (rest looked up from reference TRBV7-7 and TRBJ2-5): GAGVSQSPRYKVTKRGQDVTLRCDPISSHATLYWYQQALGQGPEFLTYFNYEAQPDKSGLPSDRFSAERPEGSISTLTIQRTEQRDSAMYRCASSSWGGLQETQYFGPGTRLLVL.

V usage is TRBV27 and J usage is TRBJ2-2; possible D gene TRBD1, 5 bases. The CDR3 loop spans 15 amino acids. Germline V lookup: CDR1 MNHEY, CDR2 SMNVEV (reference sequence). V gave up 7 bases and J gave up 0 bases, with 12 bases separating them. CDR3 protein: CASNQWGANTGELFF. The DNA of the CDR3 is TGTGCCAGCAATCAGTGGGGCGCGAACACCGGGGAGCTGTTTTTT.

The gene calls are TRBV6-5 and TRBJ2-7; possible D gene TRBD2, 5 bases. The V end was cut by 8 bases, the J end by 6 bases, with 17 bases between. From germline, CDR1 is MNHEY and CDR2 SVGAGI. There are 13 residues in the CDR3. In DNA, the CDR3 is TGTGCCAGCCTGAGTCTGTGGGGAGCCGAGCAGTACTTC. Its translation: CASLSLWGAEQYF.